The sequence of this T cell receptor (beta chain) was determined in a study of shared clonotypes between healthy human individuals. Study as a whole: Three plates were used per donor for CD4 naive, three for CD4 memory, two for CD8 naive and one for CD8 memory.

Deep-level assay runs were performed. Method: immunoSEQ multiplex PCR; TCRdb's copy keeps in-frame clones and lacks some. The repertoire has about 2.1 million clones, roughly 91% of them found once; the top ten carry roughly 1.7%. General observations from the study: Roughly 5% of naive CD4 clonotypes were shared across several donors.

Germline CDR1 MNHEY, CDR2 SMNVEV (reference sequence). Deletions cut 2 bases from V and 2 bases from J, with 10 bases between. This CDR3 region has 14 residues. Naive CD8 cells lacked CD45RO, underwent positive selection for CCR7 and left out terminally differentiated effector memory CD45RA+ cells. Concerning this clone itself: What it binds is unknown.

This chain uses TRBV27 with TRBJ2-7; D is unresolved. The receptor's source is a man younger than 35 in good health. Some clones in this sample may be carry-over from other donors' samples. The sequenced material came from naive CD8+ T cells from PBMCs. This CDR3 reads CASSLGPYPYEQYF. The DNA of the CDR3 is TGTGCCAGCAGTTTAGGGCCGTACCCCTACGAGCAGTACTTC.